Only one count was recorded for the clone carrying this T cell receptor (beta chain). The data originate from a study of blood T cell repertoires in COVID-19. At the level of the study: Both acute and convalescent COVID-19 samples were obtained from the United States, Italy and Spain. PBMCs, B-cell-depleted T cells, or T cells provided the cDNA or gDNA that made up the material.

Per germline, CDR1 MGHRA and CDR2 YSYEKL. The CDR3 has 15 residues. V was cut by 3 bases and J by 2 bases, with 12 bases left in between. Clones were sequenced by immunoSEQ multiplex PCR, and TCRdb holds only the in-frame ones, with some missing. The sample lists 99,000 or so clones, 65% to 90% occurring once. The chain is built from TRBV4-1 and TRBJ2-3, with D maybe TRBD2 (5 bases). Sequencing input: peripheral blood. The sequence came from a man between 50 and 59 years old with acute or convalescent COVID-19. For the CDR3, the DNA is TGCGCCAGCAGCCACCCAGCGGAGGTCACAGATACGCAGTATTTT. This translates into CASSHPAEVTDTQYF.